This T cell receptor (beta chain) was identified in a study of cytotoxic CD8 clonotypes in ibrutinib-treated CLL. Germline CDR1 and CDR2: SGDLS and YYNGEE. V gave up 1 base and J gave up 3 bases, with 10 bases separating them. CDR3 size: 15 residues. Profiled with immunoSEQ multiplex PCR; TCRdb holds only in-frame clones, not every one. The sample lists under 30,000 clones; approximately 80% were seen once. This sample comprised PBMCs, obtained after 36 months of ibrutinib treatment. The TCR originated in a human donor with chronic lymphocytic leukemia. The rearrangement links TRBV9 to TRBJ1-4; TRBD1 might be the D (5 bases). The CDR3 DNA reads TGTGCCAGCAGCGTATCGGGACCGCCTAATGAAAAACTGTTTTTT. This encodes CASSVSGPPNEKLFF.